A few counts support the clone carrying this TCR beta chain. Antigen unknown. There are 14 residues in the CDR3. CDR1 is SGHRS, CDR2 YFSETQ, per germline. V lost 0 bases, J lost 6 bases, and 12 bases lay in between. As the sequencing template, cDNA was produced by extracting RNA and reverse transcribing it. Profiling relied on immunoSEQ multiplex PCR, and the TCRdb table lists in-frame clones only, not all of them. The sample includes 140,000 to 150,000 clones, 58% of them seen just once. The study team obtained lesional scalp punch biopsies and peripheral blood from alopecia areata patients. The sample comes from a study of CD8+ T cells in alopecia areata. In the study overall: Treatment with tofacitinib (6 to 18 months) was followed by 6 months off drug. General study results and limits: Sequences from scalp samples also cover resident alphabeta T cells of normal skin. Mice showed clearer TCR sharing than patients did, a gap that was possibly HLA-related.

The clonotype originates from a human donor with alopecia areata. The chain is built from TRBV5-1 and TRBJ1-2; D possibly corresponds to TRBD1 (6 bases). The source was CD4+ T cells sorted from blood, collected at week 0. CDR3 nucleotide sequence: TGCGCCAGCAGCTTGGACAGGGATTCGGATGGCTACACCTTC. Its translation: CASSLDRDSDGYTF.